This entry is about one T cell receptor beta chain. The sample comes from a study of cytomegalovirus exposure and HLA in healthy donors. The PCR was carried out with 60 Vbeta primers and 13 Jbeta primers. Here immunoSEQ multiplex PCR was the method, and the copy in TCRdb shows in-frame clones only, minus some. The sample consists of approximately 160,000 clones, around three quarters of them appearing once. The clonotype originates from a woman aged 40 to 50 in good health and CMV-seronegative. The sample was PBMCs.

The CDR3 sequence is CAWSTGQASQPQHF. Written as DNA, the CDR3 is TGTGCCTGGAGCACCGGACAGGCCAGTCAGCCCCAGCATTTT. The J gene is TRBJ1-5, the V gene TRBV30; the match to TRBD1 covers 7 bases. The germline V gene encodes CDR1 GTSNPN and CDR2 SVGIG (reference sequence). V lost 3 bases to trimming and J lost 6 bases; unmatched junction nucleotides: 8. The CDR3 has 14 residues. The entire variable domain, with the rest obtained from reference TRBV30 and TRBJ1-5, is as follows: SQTIHQWPATLVQPVGSPLSLECTVEGTSNPNLYWYRQAAGRGLQLLFYSVGIGQISSEVPQNLSASRPQDRQFILSSKKLLLSDSGFYLCAWSTGQASQPQHFGDGTRLSIL.